The 24 T cell receptor beta chains given below trace back to one sample, sequenced in a study of blood T cell repertoires in COVID-19. Assay used: immunoSEQ multiplex PCR; TCRdb lists only in-frame clones, some missing. The sample holds 200,000 to 250,000 clones, 87% seen once. What was sequenced was PBMCs or T cells enriched from blood (not recorded which). Source of these receptors: a man in his thirties or forties who had recovered from COVID-19.

The V call is TRBV2, the J call TRBJ1-1; 8 bases are shared with TRBD1. CDR1 SNHLY and CDR2 FYNNEI come from the germline V gene. CDR3 size: 15 residues. J lost 6 bases, V lost 0 bases, and 6 bases had no gene match. CDR3 region: CASSEALTGASEAFF. The CDR3 DNA reads as TGTGCCAGCAGTGAAGCGCTGACAGGGGCCTCTGAAGCTTTCTTT.

This clone was seen only a few times. The chain combines TRBV18 with TRBJ1-2, with 7 bases lining up with TRBD1. CDR1 is KGHSH, CDR2 LQKENI, per germline. The CDR3 consists of 16 residues. With 3 bases clipped from V and 4 bases from J, the junction kept 11 bases outside the gene matches. DNA of the CDR3: TGTGCCAGCTCACCGAAGGGGGACAGTAGAGTCTATGGCTACACCTTC. Protein: CASSPKGDSRVYGYTF.

This clone was detected once. This chain connects TRBV12-5 to TRBJ2-3, with TRBD2 identical over 9 bases. The CDR3 is 16 amino acids. Germline loops: CDR1 LGHNT, CDR2 FRNRAP. The ends lost 1 base at V and 4 bases at J; junction bases unmatched: 6. DNA of the CDR3: TGTGCTAGTGGTTTGGGCCTAGCGGGGACCTCAGATACGCAGTATTTT. It specifies CASGLGLAGTSDTQYF.

The V call is TRBV30, the J call TRBJ2-7; D might be TRBD1 (6 bases). The CDR3 runs to 14 residues. The germline V gene encodes CDR1 GTSNPN and CDR2 SVGIG (reference sequence). Trimming stripped 2 bases from V and 2 bases from J, with 13 bases between. CDR3 protein: CAWSRRDKTYEQYF. The CDR3 DNA sequence: TGTGCCTGGAGTCGCCGGGACAAAACCTACGAGCAGTACTTC.

The count of this clone is one. The gene calls are TRBV4-3 and TRBJ1-5; D gene unclear. The CDR3 extends over 13 amino acids. Germline V gene sequence: CDR1 LGHNA, CDR2 YSLEER. Trimming removed 0 bases at V and 7 bases at J, with 7 bases between. The CDR3 spells CASSQDRRQPQHF. The DNA for the CDR3 is TGCGCCAGCAGCCAAGATAGGAGGCAGCCCCAGCATTTT.

V is TRBV6-4 and J is TRBJ1-1; a weak D match, TRBD1 (5 bases). Germline V gene data show CDR1 as MRHNA and CDR2 as SNTAGT. Trimming took off 2 bases at V and 1 base at J, with 5 bases between the two ends. CDR3 length: 13 amino acids. The DNA for the CDR3 is TGTGCCAGCAGTGACGACAGGAACACTGAAGCTTTCTTT. Protein sequence: CASSDDRNTEAFF.

This clone came up once. The chain is built from TRBV9 and TRBJ2-2, with 7 bases aligning to TRBD1. The length of the CDR3 is 16 residues. Germline trimming cut 3 bases from V and 3 bases from J; bases unmatched to any gene: 8. Germline V lookup: CDR1 SGDLS, CDR2 YYNGEE. The CDR3 DNA reads TGTGCCAGCAGCGGCCCCGGGACAGCAGACACCGGGGAGCTGTTTTTT. Translating gives CASSGPGTADTGELFF.

The rearrangement links TRBV6-2 or TRBV6-3 to TRBJ1-6; 7 bases fit TRBD1. CDR1 is MNHEY and CDR2 is SVGEGT in the germline V gene. This CDR3 is built from 17 residues. J was trimmed by 1 base and V by 2 bases; bases with no gene match: 5. Here the CDR3 reads CASSYDRAPSYNSPLHF. CDR3 in DNA: TGTGCCAGCAGTTACGACAGGGCCCCGTCCTATAATTCACCCCTCCACTTT.

The V call is TRBV19, the J call TRBJ2-7; D perhaps matches TRBD2 (6 bases). CDR1 LNHDA and CDR2 SQIVND come from the germline V gene (reference sequence). This CDR3 has 16 residues. V gave up 3 bases and J gave up 0 bases, with 15 bases separating them. CDR3 region: CASSMIGTASSYEQYF. CDR3 bases: TGTGCCAGTAGTATGATAGGGACTGCAAGCTCCTACGAGCAGTACTTC.

The rearrangement uses TRBV7-8 and TRBJ2-5; the D is unclear. CDR3 length: 14 amino acids. The V end lost 1 base, the J end lost 5 bases, and 11 bases lay between the germline ends. The germline V gene has CDR1 SGHVS and CDR2 FQNEAQ. CDR3 region: CASSLGSNRETQYF. In nucleotides, the CDR3 is TGTGCCAGCAGCTTAGGAAGTAACCGGGAGACCCAGTACTTC.

The chain's CDR3 is CASSLSYSPLHF. The CDR3 DNA follows: TGTGCCAGCAGCCTTAGTTATTCACCCCTCCACTTT. This sequence joins TRBV7-8 and TRBJ1-6; no clear D. The CDR3 has 12 amino acids. Looked up from germline, CDR1 is SGHVS and CDR2 is FQNEAQ. The ends were cut back, 5 bases at V and 8 bases at J, with 7 bases in the middle.

The rearrangement uses TRBV14 and TRBJ1-1, with no clear D. There are 13 residues in the CDR3. Trimming stripped 4 bases from V and 0 bases from J, with 6 bases between. Germline values: CDR1 SGHDN, CDR2 FVKESK. Here the CDR3 DNA reads TGTGCCAGCAGCCGTCACATGAACACTGAAGCTTTCTTT. As protein: CASSRHMNTEAFF.

This chain uses TRBV5-1 with TRBJ2-5; 8 positions match TRBD1. V trimming: 1 base; J trimming: 3 bases; junction bases outside the gene matches: 8. CDR1 is SGHRS, CDR2 YFSETQ, per germline. The CDR3 has 16 residues. CDR3: CASSLTPTGDEETQYF. DNA of the CDR3: TGCGCCAGCAGCTTGACTCCGACAGGGGACGAAGAGACCCAGTACTTC.

The genes are TRBV6-2 or TRBV6-3 and TRBJ2-7, with 11 bases fitting TRBD2. Germline assignment: CDR1 MNHEY and CDR2 SVGEGT. The CDR3 has 16 residues. Unmatched junction bases numbered 5, after V lost 0 bases and J lost 4 bases. The CDR3 loop reads CASSYSPSGRIYEQYF. CDR3 in DNA: TGTGCCAGCAGTTACTCGCCTAGCGGGAGGATATACGAGCAGTACTTC.

This chain uses TRBV19 with TRBJ2-4, with 9 bases identical to TRBD1. CDR1 and CDR2 (germline): LNHDA, SQIVND (reference sequence). This CDR3 region has 13 residues. Losses at the gene ends were 6 bases for V and 5 bases for J; bases not matched to a gene: 2. CDR3 loop: CASSRTGENIQYF. For the CDR3, the DNA is TGTGCCAGTAGCCGGACAGGGGAAAACATTCAGTACTTC.

This sequence joins TRBV4-3 and TRBJ1-2, with no clear D. There are 14 residues in the CDR3. Per the germline V gene, CDR1 is LGHNA and CDR2 is YSLEER. V was clipped by 0 bases and J by 7 bases, with 12 bases between them. The CDR3 DNA follows: TGCGCCAGCAGCCAAGAACACGGGATTGGTGGCTACACCTTC. It specifies CASSQEHGIGGYTF.

In its sample, this clone was seen a few times. V and J are TRBV5-1 and TRBJ2-1; D is perhaps TRBD2 (6 bases). CDR1 and CDR2 from the germline V gene are SGHRS and YFSETQ. The CDR3 runs to 15 residues. V dropped 0 bases and J dropped 5 bases, with 12 bases sitting between them. The CDR3 here is CASSLGSGVDNEQFF. The CDR3 nucleotides read TGCGCCAGCAGCTTGGGGTCGGGAGTTGACAATGAGCAGTTCTTC.

The rearrangement links TRBV7-3 to TRBJ2-3; D not certain. The CDR3 loop spans 13 amino acids. Per germline, CDR1 SGHTA and CDR2 FQGTGA. The V end lost 5 bases, the J end lost 2 bases, and 8 bases lay between the germline ends. The CDR3 DNA reads TGTGCCAGCAGCCCAGAACCCACAGATACGCAGTATTTT. Translation: CASSPEPTDTQYF.

The chain employs TRBV27 and TRBJ1-6, with D unclear. CDR3 size: 16 residues. Trimming stripped 0 bases from V and 10 bases from J, with 16 bases between. Germline values: CDR1 MNHEY, CDR2 SMNVEV (reference sequence). The CDR3 reads CASSLSWPPQRSPLHF. CDR3 bases: TGTGCCAGCAGTTTATCGTGGCCACCCCAGCGATCACCCCTCCACTTT.

The V call is TRBV18, the J call TRBJ2-7, with D uncertain. V was trimmed by 2 bases and J by 4 bases, leaving 9 bases between them. This CDR3 is 13 amino acids long. Germline CDR1 is KGHSH and CDR2 is LQKENI. The CDR3 DNA is TGTGCCAGCTCACCAGGGTCTAGATACGAGCAGTACTTC. This encodes CASSPGSRYEQYF.

V is TRBV28 and J is TRBJ1-6; D is ambiguous. Per germline, CDR1 MDHEN and CDR2 SYDVKM. V was cut by 8 bases and J by 7 bases, with 18 bases left in between. The CDR3 contains 15 residues. DNA of the CDR3: TGTGCCAGCGGACCCCATAGAGGAGGCAATTCACCCCTCCACTTT. Protein product: CASGPHRGGNSPLHF.

The rearrangement joins TRBV28 to TRBJ2-7; 7 bases align to TRBD1. CDR1 MDHEN and CDR2 SYDVKM come from the germline V gene. This CDR3 has 15 amino acids. Trimming took 5 bases from V and 1 from J; bases not matched to a gene: 8. CDR3 nucleotides: TGTGCCAGCAGTGGACAGGATCGATGGTCCTACGAGCAGTACTTC. Translated, it gives CASSGQDRWSYEQYF.

A few counts support this clone. This chain connects TRBV7-2 to TRBJ2-3; TRBD2 matches 12 bases. This CDR3 region has 16 residues. Germline V gene data show CDR1 as SGHTA and CDR2 as FQGNSA. Trimming cost V 5 bases and J 4 bases; bases outside gene matches: 7. DNA for the CDR3: TGTGCCAGCAGCGTCAAGACTAGCGGGGGTTCAGATACGCAGTATTTT. It specifies CASSVKTSGGSDTQYF. The full variable domain, its missing parts supplied by reference TRBV7-2 and TRBJ2-3, is GAGVSQSPSNKVTEKGKDVELRCDPISGHTALYWYRQSLGQGLEFLIYFQGNSAPDKSGLPSDRFSAERTGGSVSTLTIQRTQQEDSAVYLCASSVKTSGGSDTQYFGPGTRLTVL.

The chain joins TRBV5-4 to TRBJ1-4, with a tentative D call TRBD1 (5 bases). V lost 4 bases to trimming and J lost 8 bases, with 12 bases between them. This CDR3 spans 13 amino acids. Per the germline V gene, CDR1 is SGHNT and CDR2 is YYREEE (reference sequence). CDR3 in DNA: TGTGCCAGCAGCACCAGGGTAGAGGAAAAACTGTTTTTT. Translated: CASSTRVEEKLFF.